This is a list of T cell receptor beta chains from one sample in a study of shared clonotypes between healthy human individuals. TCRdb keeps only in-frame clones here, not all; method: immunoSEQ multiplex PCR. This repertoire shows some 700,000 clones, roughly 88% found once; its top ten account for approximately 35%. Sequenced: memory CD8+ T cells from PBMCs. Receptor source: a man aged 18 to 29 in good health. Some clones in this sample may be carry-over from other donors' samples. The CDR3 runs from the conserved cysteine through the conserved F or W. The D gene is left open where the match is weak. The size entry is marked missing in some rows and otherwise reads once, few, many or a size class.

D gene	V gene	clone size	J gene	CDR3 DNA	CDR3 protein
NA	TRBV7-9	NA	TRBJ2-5	TGTGCCAGCAGCTCCTATACCCGGGAAGGAGAGACCCAGTACTTC	CASSSYTREGETQYF
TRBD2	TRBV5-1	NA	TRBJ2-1	TGCGCCAGCAGAGCGGGAGGGCCTTTGGTTGAGCAGTTCTTC	CASRAGGPLVEQFF
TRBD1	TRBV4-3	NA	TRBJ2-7	TGCGCCAGCAGCCAAGAACAGGGGCACGAGCAGTACTTC	CASSQEQGHEQYF
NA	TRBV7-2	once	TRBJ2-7	TGTGCCAGCAAATCGGACAGCCGACTAGTCTACGAGCAGTACTTC	CASKSDSRLVYEQYF
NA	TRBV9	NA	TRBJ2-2	TGTGCCAGCAGCGTTTTGACCGGGGAGCTGTTTTTT	CASSVLTGELFF
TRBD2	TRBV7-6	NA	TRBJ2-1	TGTGCCAGCAGCTTTTTAGATCCTAGCGGGATCTCCTACAATGAGCAGTTCTTC	CASSFLDPSGISYNEQFF
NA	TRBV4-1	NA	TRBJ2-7	TGCGCCAGCAGCCAAGTGGGAGAGGGATACGAGCAGTACTTC	CASSQVGEGYEQYF
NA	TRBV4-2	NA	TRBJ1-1	TGTGCCAGCATCGACCACTTCGGGGGCTACACTGAAGCTTTCTTT	CASIDHFGGYTEAFF
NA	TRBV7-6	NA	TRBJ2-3	TGTGCCAGCAGCTTAGCCCCACGGGAAACGACAGATACGCAGTATTTT	CASSLAPRETTDTQYF
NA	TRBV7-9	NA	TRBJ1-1	TGTGCCAGCAGCCCCCTGCGGGGGTCAAACACTGAAGCTTTCTTT	CASSPLRGSNTEAFF
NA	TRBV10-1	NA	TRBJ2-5	TGCGCCAGCAGTCCACTGAGAGGCCCAGAGACCCAGTACTTC	CASSPLRGPETQYF
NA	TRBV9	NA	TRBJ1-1	TGTGCCAGCAGCGGGGGCAGGGTCCGGACTGAAGCTTTCTTT	CASSGGRVRTEAFF
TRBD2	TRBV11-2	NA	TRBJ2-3	TGTGCCAGCAGCTTTGGGAGGGCCTCTAGCACAGATACGCAGTATTTT	CASSFGRASSTDTQYF
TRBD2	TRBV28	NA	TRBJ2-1	TGTGCCAGCAGCACCCTTCAGATAGCGGGGATTCTGAGCTCCTACAATGAGCAGTTCTTC	CASSTLQIAGILSSYNEQFF
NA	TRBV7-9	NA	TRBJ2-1	TGTGCCAGCAGCTTAGAACTGGCAGGGGAGACCTACAATGAGCAGTTCTTC	CASSLELAGETYNEQFF
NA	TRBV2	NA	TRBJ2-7	TGTGCCAGCGCGGAAAGGACAGAAGCCTACGAGCAGTACTTC	CASAERTEAYEQYF
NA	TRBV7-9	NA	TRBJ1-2	TGTGCCAGCAGCTTAGCTCGGACAGCCTTATATGGCTACACCTTC	CASSLARTALYGYTF
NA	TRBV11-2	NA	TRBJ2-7	TGTGCCAGCAGCTTAGGCTCGGCCTCCTACGAGCAGTACTTC	CASSLGSASYEQYF
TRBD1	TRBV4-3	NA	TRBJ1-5	TGCGCCAGCAGCCGGCCGGGACAGGAAAATAGCAATCAGCCCCAGCATTTT	CASSRPGQENSNQPQHF
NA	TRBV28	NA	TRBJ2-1	TGTGCCAGCAGTTTTAACAGAATTCATAGTAGCTCCTACAATGAGCAGTTCTTC	CASSFNRIHSSSYNEQFF
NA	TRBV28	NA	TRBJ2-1	TGTGCCAGCAGTCCAGCAGGCCCCTACAATGAGCAGTTCTTC	CASSPAGPYNEQFF
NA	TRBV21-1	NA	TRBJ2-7	TGTGCCAGCAACCTCCGACGGCCAATCTCCTACGAGCAGTACTTC	CASNLRRPISYEQYF
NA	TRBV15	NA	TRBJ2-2	TGTGCCACCAGCAGTCCTGGACTTAACACCGGGGAGCTGTTTTTT	CATSSPGLNTGELFF
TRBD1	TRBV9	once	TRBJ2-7	TGTGCCAGCAGCGTATACGGGGACAGGGGCGACGAGCAGTACTTC	CASSVYGDRGDEQYF
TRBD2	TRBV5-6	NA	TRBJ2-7	TGTGCCAGCAGTCGGGGACTAGGGAGTGTCTACGAGCAGTACTTC	CASSRGLGSVYEQYF
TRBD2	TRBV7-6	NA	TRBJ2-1	TGTGCCAGCAGCTTATTAGCGGGAGGAAACTTCTACAATGAGCAGTTCTTC	CASSLLAGGNFYNEQFF
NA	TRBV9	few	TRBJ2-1	TGTGCCAGCAGCGTATCCTGGGGACCTTACAATGAGCAGTTCTTC	CASSVSWGPYNEQFF